Listed here are 26 T cell receptor beta chains from one sample, sequenced in a study of CD8+ T cells in alopecia areata. Treatment meaning: oral pan-JAK inhibitor, 5-10 mg twice daily. Following extraction, RNA underwent reverse transcription to cDNA, which served as the sequencing template. Only in-frame clones appear in the TCRdb table, and some are missing; sequencing was by immunoSEQ multiplex PCR. The table records about 210,000 clones, 66% of them present only once. The source was CD4+ T cells sorted from blood, collected around week 44, from a patient treated with tofacitinib. Source of these receptors: a human donor with alopecia areata.

This chain uses TRBV23-1 with TRBJ2-5; TRBD1 matches at 8 bases. TRBV23-1 is noted as an ORF with a role that remains uncertain. The CDR3 covers 16 residues. V was clipped by 3 bases and J by 0 bases; unmatched bases: 6. CDR3 region: CASSHRRTGNQETQYF. The CDR3 region has the DNA TGCGCCAGCAGTCACCGTCGGACAGGGAACCAAGAGACCCAGTACTTC.

A few counts support this clone. The CDR3 nucleotides read TGTGCCAGCAGTGATGGCAGGGGACAAGAGACCCAGTACTTC. It codes for CASSDGRGQETQYF. This chain connects TRBV2 to TRBJ2-5; a weak D match, TRBD1 (6 bases). The CDR3 is 14 amino acids. V dropped 3 bases and J dropped 2 bases, with 10 bases sitting between them. Looked up from germline, CDR1 is SNHLY and CDR2 is FYNNEI.

This sequence joins TRBV7-9 and TRBJ1-2; D remains ambiguous. This CDR3 region has 12 residues. Per germline, CDR1 SEHNR and CDR2 FQNEAQ (reference sequence). The ends were cut back, 6 bases at V and 3 bases at J, with 8 bases in the middle. This CDR3 reads CASSLRHYGYTF. CDR3 sequence (DNA): TGTGCCAGCAGTCTTCGACACTATGGCTACACCTTC.

V usage is TRBV18 and J usage is TRBJ2-6; the match to TRBD1 covers 7 bases. J was trimmed by 3 bases and V by 5 bases; bases with no gene match: 13. This CDR3 has 18 amino acids. Germline loops: CDR1 KGHSH, CDR2 LQKENI. The CDR3: CASSTSDRVLGGANVLTF. CDR3 nucleotide sequence: TGTGCCAGCTCAACCTCCGACAGGGTTTTGGGTGGGGCCAACGTCCTGACTTTC.

The chain has TRBV30 and TRBJ2-2; TRBD1 matches at 9 bases. The V gene's germline CDR1 is GTSNPN and CDR2 SVGIG (reference sequence). This CDR3 is 14 amino acids long. The J segment lost 4 bases and the V segment lost 2 bases, leaving 2 bases of the junction unmatched. For the CDR3, the DNA is TGTGCCTGGAGTTACAGGGGGCCCACCGGGGAGCTGTTTTTT. It yields the protein CAWSYRGPTGELFF.

The chain employs TRBV10-2 and TRBJ1-6; the match to TRBD1 covers 9 bases. V was pared by 6 bases and J by 10 bases, with 7 bases of the junction left unmatched. Germline V gene data show CDR1 as WSHSY and CDR2 as SAAADI. This CDR3 comprises 14 residues. CDR3 nucleotides: TGCGCCAGCAGCCCCGGGACAGGGTGGTCACCCCTCCACTTT. Amino acid sequence: CASSPGTGWSPLHF.

The chain couples TRBV28 to TRBJ2-5, with 9 bases matching TRBD2. The CDR3 contains 14 residues. CDR1 is MDHEN and CDR2 is SYDVKM in the germline V gene. With V trimmed by 8 bases and J by 2 bases, 6 bases remained unmatched. CDR3 amino acids: CASCSGGVQETQYF. DNA for the CDR3: TGTGCCAGCTGTAGCGGGGGAGTTCAAGAGACCCAGTACTTC.

This clone has more than one count but fewer than ten. The rearrangement links TRBV29-1 to TRBJ2-3, with TRBD2 identical over 10 bases. Germline CDR1 SQVTM, CDR2 ANQGSEA. The V segment lost 5 bases and the J segment 3 bases; nucleotides outside the gene matches: 2. The CDR3 contains 13 residues. The CDR3 sequence is CSVKGLATDTQYF. The CDR3 DNA sequence: TGCAGCGTTAAGGGACTAGCGACAGATACGCAGTATTTT.

V usage is TRBV2 and J usage is TRBJ1-4, with D hard to call. Trimming left V 6 bases short and J 4 bases short, with 15 bases between. In germline, CDR1 is SNHLY, CDR2 FYNNEI. This CDR3 contains 15 residues. CDR3 DNA: TGTGCCAGCAGCCCGACCCGGGCCCTTAATGAAAAACTGTTTTTT. As protein: CASSPTRALNEKLFF.

The chain is built from TRBV2 and TRBJ1-5; TRBD1 matches 7 bases. There are 16 residues in the CDR3. V was clipped by 6 bases and J by 7 bases; unmatched bases: 15. Germline CDR1 and CDR2: SNHLY and FYNNEI. The DNA for the CDR3 is TGTGCCAGCAGGGGCCGGGGGACAGCTCTCGGGCAGCCCCAGCATTTT. Translated, it gives CASRGRGTALGQPQHF. The full variable domain, rest sourced from reference TRBV2 and TRBJ1-5, is EPEVTQTPSHQVTQMGQEVILRCVPISNHLYFYWYRQILGQKVEFLVSFYNNEISEKSEIFDDQFSVERPDGSNFTLKIRSTKLEDSAMYFCASRGRGTALGQPQHFGDGTRLSIL.

A few counts support this clone. The genes are TRBV19 and TRBJ2-7, with 7 nucleotides matching TRBD1. The CDR3 is made up of 15 amino acids. The V gene's germline CDR1 is LNHDA and CDR2 SQIVND (reference sequence). V lost 6 bases and J lost 2; bases outside the gene matches: 10. CDR3 residues: CASSVQGTSTYEQYF. In DNA form, the CDR3 reads TGTGCCAGTAGCGTACAGGGGACAAGCACCTACGAGCAGTACTTC.

The rearrangement links TRBV4-3 to TRBJ2-1, with 7 positions matching TRBD2. CDR1 LGHNA and CDR2 YSLEER come from the germline V gene. V was clipped by 0 bases and J by 3 bases; unmatched bases: 2. The CDR3 is made up of 15 amino acids. The CDR3 nucleotides read TGCGCCAGCAGCCAAGAGGGCGGGGGCTACAATGAGCAGTTCTTC. This gives the protein CASSQEGGGYNEQFF.

V is TRBV5-1 and J is TRBJ2-3; no definite D call. The CDR3 covers 15 residues. From germline, CDR1 is SGHRS and CDR2 YFSETQ. Trimming removed 0 bases from V and 0 bases from J, with 8 bases in between. The DNA for the CDR3 is TGCGCCAGCAGCTTGGGCAGCATGAGCACAGATACGCAGTATTTT. Its protein is CASSLGSMSTDTQYF.

The chain couples TRBV10-2 to TRBJ2-1, with 14 bases matching TRBD2. V lost 8 bases, J lost 4 bases, and 13 bases stayed unmatched. CDR3 length: 18 residues. The germline V gene has CDR1 WSHSY and CDR2 SAAADI. The CDR3 reads CASLNGLAGGTRYNEQFF. CDR3 DNA: TGCGCCAGCCTTAATGGACTAGCGGGGGGTACGCGGTACAATGAGCAGTTCTTC.

The chain uses TRBV5-1 and TRBJ2-7; D not resolved. Germline values: CDR1 SGHRS, CDR2 YFSETQ. The CDR3 consists of 14 residues. The ends were cut back, 4 bases at V and 0 bases at J, with 11 bases in the middle. CDR3 sequence (DNA): TGCGCCAGCAGCCCCCGAGACAACTCCTACGAGCAGTACTTC. Translating gives CASSPRDNSYEQYF.

The CDR3 here is CSADNRGGSDTQYF. The CDR3 bases are TGCAGCGCCGACAACAGGGGAGGTTCAGATACGCAGTATTTT. This rearrangement joins TRBV29-1 to TRBJ2-3; TRBD1 is a possible D gene (7 bases). The CDR3 totals 14 residues. Trimming pared 7 bases from V and 4 bases from J, leaving 18 bases between. Germline CDR1 SQVTM, CDR2 ANQGSEA.

This clone was detected only a few times. The CDR3 nucleotides are TGTGCCAGCAGCTCGGACCCGACACTAAGCTCTGGAAACACCATATATTTT. Protein: CASSSDPTLSSGNTIYF. This chain joins TRBV11-2 and TRBJ1-3; D unclear. Germline V gene lookup returns CDR1 SGHAT and CDR2 FQNNGV. The CDR3 contains 17 residues. Trimming cost V 4 bases and J 0 bases, with 16 bases left between them.

The rearrangement links TRBV30 to TRBJ1-2; D uncertain. CDR1 GTSNPN and CDR2 SVGIG come from the germline V gene (reference sequence). V lost 0 bases and J lost 6, with 8 bases in between. The CDR3 length is 12 residues. The CDR3 bases are TGTGCCTGGAGTGTACGGGAACATGGCTACACCTTC. Its protein product is CAWSVREHGYTF.

The chain is built from TRBV2 and TRBJ2-3; TRBD2 matches 10 bases. CDR3 length: 13 residues. Germline-derived CDR1 and CDR2 are SNHLY and FYNNEI. With 10 bases clipped from V and 3 bases from J, the junction kept 4 bases outside the gene matches. The CDR3 nucleotides are TGTGCCACCAAAGCGGGGGGGACAGATACGCAGTATTTT. It is translated as CATKAGGTDTQYF.

The chain recombines TRBV2 with TRBJ1-1; D not certain. The CDR3 consists of 14 residues. Between the trimmed V and J ends, which lost 2 bases and 0 bases, there was a span of 7 bases. Germline loops: CDR1 SNHLY, CDR2 FYNNEI. The CDR3 DNA is TGTGCCAGCAGTGAAACACGACTGAACACTGAAGCTTTCTTT. This gives the protein CASSETRLNTEAFF.

A single count supports this clone. J is TRBJ1-2 and V is TRBV5-1; perhaps TRBD1 as D (6 bases). Germline V gene data show CDR1 as SGHRS and CDR2 as YFSETQ. The germline V and J ends were trimmed by 4 bases and 3 bases, with 25 bases remaining between them. The CDR3 covers 18 residues. CDR3 DNA: TGCGCCAGCAGCCCCGATGCGGGACACCGGCCGGTTGACTATGGCTACACCTTC. Its translation: CASSPDAGHRPVDYGYTF.

This clone appeared a few times. The gene calls are TRBV29-1 and TRBJ2-6; no reliable D call. This CDR3 has 11 residues. Trimming pared 3 bases from V and 10 bases from J, leaving 7 bases between. Germline values: CDR1 SQVTM, CDR2 ANQGSEA. CDR3 amino acids: CSVDAGNVLTF. The CDR3, as DNA: TGCAGCGTTGATGCTGGAAACGTCCTGACTTTC.

The CDR3 here is CASSLTGVQQTHHPYEQYF. CDR3 coding DNA: TGTGCCAGCAGTTTGACAGGGGTCCAACAAACCCATCATCCCTACGAGCAGTACTTC. The chain couples TRBV27 to TRBJ2-7; 8 nucleotides match TRBD1. This CDR3 has 19 residues. V gave up 3 bases and J gave up 2 bases; unmatched junction bases: 18. Germline lookup yields CDR1 MNHEY and CDR2 SMNVEV (reference sequence).

The chain recombines TRBV13 with TRBJ2-1; D possibly corresponds to TRBD2 (6 bases). In germline, CDR1 is PRHDT, CDR2 FYEKMQ (reference sequence). V dropped 3 bases and J dropped 5 bases, with 11 bases sitting between them. The CDR3 is 14 residues long. CDR3 residues: CASSFRRGNNEQFF. In nucleotides, the CDR3 is TGTGCCAGCAGCTTTAGGCGGGGAAACAATGAGCAGTTCTTC.

V gene TRBV6-5 combines with J gene TRBJ1-1, with D uncertain. The CDR3 totals 11 residues. V dropped 5 bases and J dropped 1 base, with 2 bases sitting between them. Germline CDR1 and CDR2: MNHEY and SVGAGI. The CDR3: CASSGNTEAFF. In DNA form, the CDR3 reads TGTGCCAGCAGTGGGAACACTGAAGCTTTCTTT.

J is TRBJ2-2 and V is TRBV29-1; D remains unclear. The CDR3 is made up of 14 amino acids. Germline values: CDR1 SQVTM, CDR2 ANQGSEA. Deletions cut 0 bases from V and 1 base from J, with 6 bases between. The CDR3 DNA sequence: TGCAGCGTTGAAGACCCCGGGAACACCGGGGAGCTGTTTTTT. It yields the protein CSVEDPGNTGELFF.